What follows are 21 T cell receptor beta chains derived from one specimen sequenced in a study of identical twins. MiXCR was run by TCRdb on the 5' RACE reads, yielding one entry per CDR3 protein. The sample holds some 900,000 distinct CDR3 sequences; roughly 12% are singletons and the top ten take around 1.5%. These same data were also listed under a study on yellow fever vaccine responses in identical twins.

Sequenced: PBMCs. The receptors stem from a young woman in good health.

The chain uses TRBV4-1 and TRBJ1-2; D is undetermined. Trimming cost V 2 bases and J 4 bases, with 8 bases left between them. The CDR3 length is 13 residues. Germline lookup yields CDR1 MGHRA and CDR2 YSYEKL. CDR3 sequence reads: CASSQRAAYGYTF. In nucleotides, the CDR3 is TGCGCCAGCAGCCAAAGGGCAGCCTATGGCTACACCTTC.

The V gene is TRBV29-1, the J gene TRBJ2-4; TRBD2 agrees at 10 bases. This CDR3 has 17 amino acids. Germline CDR1 is SQVTM and CDR2 is ANQGSEA. The V and J ends lost 2 bases and 0 bases, in that order; junction bases with no gene match: 7. Here the CDR3 DNA reads TGCAGCGTTGAACTAGCGGGAGCCTACAGAGCCAAAAACATTCAGTACTTC. Encoded protein: CSVELAGAYRAKNIQYF.

Only a few counts were recorded for this clonotype. The V call is TRBV29-1, the J call TRBJ1-5; D might be TRBD1 (6 bases). The CDR3 runs to 13 residues. The germline V gene encodes CDR1 SQVTM and CDR2 ANQGSEA. The V gene lost 4 bases and the J gene lost 5 bases, with 12 bases spanning the gap. CDR3 in amino acids: CSVATGPDQPQHF. In DNA, the CDR3 is TGCAGCGTTGCCACAGGGCCCGATCAGCCCCAGCATTTT. Full variable domain (remainder filled in from reference TRBV29-1 and TRBJ1-5): SAVISQKPSRDICQRGTSLTIQCQVDSQVTMMFWYRQQPGQSLTLIATANQGSEATYESGFVIDKFPISRPNLTFSTLTVSNMSPEDSSIYLCSVATGPDQPQHFGDGTRLSIL.

The gene calls are TRBV28 and TRBJ1-4; D unclear. Trimming stripped 2 bases from V and 8 bases from J, with 6 bases between. Germline V gene data show CDR1 as MDHEN and CDR2 as SYDVKM. The CDR3 sequence is 12 residues long. This CDR3 reads CASSLSWEKLFF. CDR3 in DNA: TGTGCCAGCAGTTTAAGTTGGGAAAAACTGTTTTTT.

This clonotype was detected only a few times. The rearrangement joins TRBV7-9 to TRBJ2-7, with 10 nucleotides matching TRBD2. CDR3 length: 17 amino acids. From germline, CDR1 is SEHNR and CDR2 FQNEAQ (reference sequence). The J segment lost 1 base and the V segment lost 1 base, leaving 7 bases of the junction unmatched. The chain's CDR3 is CASSLGSLAGLSYEQYF. CDR3 DNA sequence: TGTGCCAGCAGCTTAGGGTCACTAGCGGGGTTATCCTACGAGCAGTACTTC.

This clonotype was detected a few times. The genes are TRBV5-5 and TRBJ1-1; D is ambiguous. The V end was cut by 4 bases, the J end by 6 bases, with 19 bases between. Germline assignment: CDR1 SGHKS and CDR2 YYEKEE (reference sequence). The length of the CDR3 is 15 residues. CDR3: CASSATGRSGAEAFF. In nucleotides, the CDR3 is TGTGCCAGCAGCGCCACCGGGCGAAGTGGGGCTGAAGCTTTCTTT.

This clonotype was seen more than once but under ten times. In nucleotides, the CDR3 is TGTGCCAGCGGACAGGGACTGAGCAATCAGCCCCAGCATTTT. Its translation: CASGQGLSNQPQHF. The chain couples TRBV27 to TRBJ1-5; TRBD1 matches at 8 bases. The germline V gene has CDR1 MNHEY and CDR2 SMNVEV (reference sequence). The V gene end was trimmed by 8 bases and the J gene end by 1 base; junction bases not matched to a gene: 4. The CDR3 length is 14 residues.

This chain uses TRBV19 with TRBJ2-3; D is uncertain. V shed 6 bases and J shed 0 bases, with 10 bases lying between them. In germline, CDR1 is LNHDA, CDR2 SQIVND (reference sequence). The CDR3 consists of 14 residues. This CDR3 is CASRSRTSTDTQYF. The CDR3 coding sequence is TGTGCCAGTAGATCCAGAACTAGCACAGATACGCAGTATTTT.

This clonotype was seen many times. The chain uses TRBV2 and TRBJ2-7; D is unresolved. V gave up 4 bases and J gave up 2 bases, with 12 bases separating them. The germline CDR1 and CDR2 sequences are SNHLY and FYNNEI. The CDR3 loop spans 14 amino acids. The CDR3 DNA is TGTGCCAGCAGTGTGTACAAGGCCCCCTACGAGCAGTACTTC. Translated, it gives CASSVYKAPYEQYF.

The V gene is TRBV5-1, the J gene TRBJ2-3; 12 nucleotides agree with TRBD2. CDR3 size: 15 residues. J gave up 4 bases and V 3 bases, and 3 bases lay outside the gene matches. Germline CDR1 SGHRS, CDR2 YFSETQ. The CDR3 coding sequence is TGCGCCAGCAGCTCTAGCGGGAGGGTTTCAGATACGCAGTATTTT. It yields the protein CASSSSGRVSDTQYF. The variable domain in full, with the rest retrieved from reference TRBV5-1 and TRBJ2-3, is KAGVTQTPRYLIKTRGQQVTLSCSPISGHRSVSWYQQTPGQGLQFLFEYFSETQRNKGNFPGRFSGRQFSNSRSEMNVSTLELGDSALYLCASSSSGRVSDTQYFGPGTRLTVL.

The table lists this clonotype with a few counts. The chain joins TRBV18 to TRBJ2-1; 8 positions match TRBD2. V shed 0 bases, J shed 6 bases, and the junction held 4 bases outside the gene matches. The CDR3 spans 15 residues. Germline values: CDR1 KGHSH, CDR2 LQKENI. CDR3 residues: CASSPPGLVGNEQFF. CDR3 nucleotides: TGTGCCAGCTCACCACCGGGACTAGTTGGCAATGAGCAGTTCTTC. The complete variable domain, with remaining parts taken from reference TRBV18 and TRBJ2-1, reads NAGVMQNPRHLVRRRGQEARLRCSPMKGHSHVYWYRQLPEEGLKFMVYLQKENIIDESGMPKERFSAEFPKEGPSILRIQQVVRGDSAAYFCASSPPGLVGNEQFFGPGTRLTVL.

V and J are TRBV2 and TRBJ2-3; TRBD2 agrees at 11 bases. Germline V gene lookup returns CDR1 SNHLY and CDR2 FYNNEI. With 0 bases clipped from V and 6 bases from J, the junction kept 5 bases outside the gene matches. The CDR3 sequence is 16 residues long. CDR3 amino acids: CASSEALGTSGDTQYF. Here the CDR3 DNA reads TGTGCCAGCAGTGAAGCCTTAGGGACTAGCGGTGATACGCAGTATTTT.

In this sample, this clonotype turned up many times. V is TRBV4-1 and J is TRBJ2-2; 7 nucleotides line up with TRBD1. The CDR3 runs to 16 residues. V was clipped by 4 bases and J by 3 bases; unmatched bases: 8. CDR1 is MGHRA and CDR2 is YSYEKL in the germline V gene. In DNA form, the CDR3 reads TGCGCCAGCAGCCCCTCTTGGGACAGACACACCGGGGAGCTGTTTTTT. It is translated as CASSPSWDRHTGELFF.

This clonotype was found many times. The V call is TRBV20-1, the J call TRBJ1-5; D unclear. V lost 1 base and J 0 bases, leaving 4 bases between the germline ends. CDR1 and CDR2 (germline): DFQATT, SNEGSKA (reference sequence). CDR3 size: 13 residues. The CDR3 region has the DNA TGCAGTGCTAGAGGGACTAGCAATCAGCCCCAGCATTTT. The encoded protein is CSARGTSNQPQHF.

This clonotype was counted only a few times. The chain uses TRBV2 and TRBJ2-2; 11 nucleotides match TRBD2. V gave up 3 bases and J gave up 5 bases; unmatched junction bases: 14. Per germline, CDR1 SNHLY and CDR2 FYNNEI. CDR3 length: 19 residues. CDR3 sequence (DNA): TGTGCCAGCAGTGATTGGACAGCTAAGACTAGCGGGGCAACCGGGGAGCTGTTTTTT. This encodes CASSDWTAKTSGATGELFF.

This clonotype was seen a handful of times. Here the CDR3 DNA reads TGTGCCAGCGAAGAGGGGGCAGTAACTGAAGCTTTCTTT. This gives the protein CASEEGAVTEAFF. The genes are TRBV7-9 and TRBJ1-1; 7 nucleotides align to TRBD1. The germline gives CDR1 SEHNR, CDR2 FQNEAQ (reference sequence). Trimming at V came to 8 bases and at J to 5 bases, leaving 8 bases not matched to a gene. The CDR3 contains 13 residues.

The chain carries TRBV4-1 and TRBJ1-5; 8 positions match TRBD1. Unmatched junction bases numbered 16, after V lost 1 base and J lost 5 bases. Germline CDR1 reads MGHRA; CDR2 reads YSYEKL. The CDR3 has 19 residues. CDR3 coding DNA: TGCGCCAGCAGCCAAGGTTCAGGGGGCCATATCAACGGATATCAGCCCCAGCATTTT. It codes for CASSQGSGGHINGYQPQHF.

This clonotype was seen a few times. This chain links TRBV5-1 with TRBJ2-7, with 7 bases matching TRBD2. Germline CDR1 is SGHRS and CDR2 is YFSETQ. With V trimmed by 0 bases and J by 3 bases, 6 bases remained unmatched. The CDR3 runs to 15 residues. The DNA for the CDR3 is TGCGCCAGCAGCTTGGGGGGGGGGATTGGCTACGAGCAGTACTTC. Protein sequence: CASSLGGGIGYEQYF.

The chain joins TRBV11-2 to TRBJ2-1, with D possibly TRBD2 on 5 matching bases. Deletions cut 1 base from V and 2 bases from J, with 9 bases between. Per germline, CDR1 SGHAT and CDR2 FQNNGV. The CDR3 consists of 15 residues. CDR3 nucleotide sequence: TGTGCCAGCAGCTTAGCTAGCACCCCCTACAATGAGCAGTTCTTC. Translated, it gives CASSLASTPYNEQFF.

The chain has TRBV15 and TRBJ2-7; 9 bases line up with TRBD1. The CDR3 length is 15 residues. Trimming cost V 5 bases and J 2 bases; bases outside gene matches: 7. Germline lookup yields CDR1 LNHNV and CDR2 YYDKDF (reference sequence). The CDR3 region is CATSGARDRAYEQYF. The CDR3 DNA is TGTGCCACCAGCGGCGCCCGGGACAGGGCCTACGAGCAGTACTTC.

V usage is TRBV6-1 and J usage is TRBJ2-7; no clear D. Between the trimmed V and J ends, which lost 5 bases and 3 bases, there was a span of 11 bases. CDR1 is MNHNS and CDR2 is SASEGT in the germline V gene. This CDR3 comprises 13 residues. This chain's CDR3 is CASSRNPHYEQYV. CDR3 coding DNA: TGTGCCAGCAGTAGGAACCCCCACTACGAGCAGTACGTC.